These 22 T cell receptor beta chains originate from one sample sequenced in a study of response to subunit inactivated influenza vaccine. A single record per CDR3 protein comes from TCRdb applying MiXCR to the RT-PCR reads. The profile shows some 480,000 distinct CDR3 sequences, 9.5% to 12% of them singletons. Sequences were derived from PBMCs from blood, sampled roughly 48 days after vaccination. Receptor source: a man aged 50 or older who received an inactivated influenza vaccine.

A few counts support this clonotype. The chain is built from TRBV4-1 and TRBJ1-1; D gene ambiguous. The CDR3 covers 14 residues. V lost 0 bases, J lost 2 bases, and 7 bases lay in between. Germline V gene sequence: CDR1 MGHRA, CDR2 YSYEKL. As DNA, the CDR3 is TGCGCCAGCAGCCAAGATAGATCAAACACTGAAGCTTTCTTT. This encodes CASSQDRSNTEAFF.

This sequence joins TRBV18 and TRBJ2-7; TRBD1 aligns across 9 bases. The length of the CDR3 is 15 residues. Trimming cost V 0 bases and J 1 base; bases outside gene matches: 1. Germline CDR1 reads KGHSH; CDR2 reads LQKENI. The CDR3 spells CASSPPGTGSYEQYF. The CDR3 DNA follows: TGTGCCAGCTCACCACCTGGGACAGGGTCCTACGAGCAGTACTTC. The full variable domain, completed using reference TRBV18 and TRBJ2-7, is NAGVMQNPRHLVRRRGQEARLRCSPMKGHSHVYWYRQLPEEGLKFMVYLQKENIIDESGMPKERFSAEFPKEGPSILRIQQVVRGDSAAYFCASSPPGTGSYEQYFGPGTRLTVT.

CDR3: CASSLTGTTTYNEQFF. The CDR3 nucleotides are TGTGCCAGCAGCTTAACCGGGACTACAACCTACAATGAGCAGTTCTTC. The rearrangement uses TRBV7-2 and TRBJ2-1; the match to TRBD2 covers 7 bases. The germline V gene encodes CDR1 SGHTA and CDR2 FQGNSA. The CDR3 covers 16 residues. V was clipped by 2 bases and J by 2 bases; unmatched bases: 6.

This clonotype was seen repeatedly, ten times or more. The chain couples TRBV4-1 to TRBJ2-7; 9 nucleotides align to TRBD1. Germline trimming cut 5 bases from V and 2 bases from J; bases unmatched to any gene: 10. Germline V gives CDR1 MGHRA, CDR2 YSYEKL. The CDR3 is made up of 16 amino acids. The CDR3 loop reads CASSLPDRGETYEQYF. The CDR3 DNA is TGCGCCAGCAGCTTACCTGACAGGGGGGAAACCTACGAGCAGTACTTC.

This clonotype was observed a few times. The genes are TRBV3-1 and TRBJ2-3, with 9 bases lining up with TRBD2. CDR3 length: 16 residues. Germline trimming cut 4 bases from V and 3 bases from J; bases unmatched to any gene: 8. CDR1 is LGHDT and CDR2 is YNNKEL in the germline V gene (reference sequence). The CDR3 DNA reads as TGTGCCAGCAGCCCTGGACTAGCGCGGGATACAGATACGCAGTATTTT. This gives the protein CASSPGLARDTDTQYF.

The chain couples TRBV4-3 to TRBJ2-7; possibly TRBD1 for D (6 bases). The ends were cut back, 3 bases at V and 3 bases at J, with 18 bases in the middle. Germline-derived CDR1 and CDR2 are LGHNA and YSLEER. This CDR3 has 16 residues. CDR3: CASSHSSRGLFYEQYF. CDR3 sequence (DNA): TGCGCCAGCAGCCACAGTAGCAGGGGTTTGTTCTACGAGCAGTACTTC.

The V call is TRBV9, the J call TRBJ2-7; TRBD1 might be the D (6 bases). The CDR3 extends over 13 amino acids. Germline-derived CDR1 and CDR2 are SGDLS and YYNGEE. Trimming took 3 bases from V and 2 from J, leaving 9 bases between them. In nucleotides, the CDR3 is TGTGCCAGCAGCGGGACAGACGCCTACGAGCAGTACTTC. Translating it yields CASSGTDAYEQYF.

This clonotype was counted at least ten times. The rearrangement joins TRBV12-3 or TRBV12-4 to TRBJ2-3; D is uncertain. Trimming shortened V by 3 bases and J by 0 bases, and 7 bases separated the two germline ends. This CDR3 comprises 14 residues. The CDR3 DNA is TGTGCCAGCAGTTTTGAGACCAGCACAGATACGCAGTATTTT. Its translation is CASSFETSTDTQYF.

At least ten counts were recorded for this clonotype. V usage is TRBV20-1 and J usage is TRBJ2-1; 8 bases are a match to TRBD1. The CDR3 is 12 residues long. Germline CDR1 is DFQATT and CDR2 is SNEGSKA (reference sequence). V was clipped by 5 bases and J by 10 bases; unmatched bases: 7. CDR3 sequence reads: CSARLGQGEQFF. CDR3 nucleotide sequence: TGCAGTGCTCGCCTAGGACAGGGAGAGCAGTTCTTC.

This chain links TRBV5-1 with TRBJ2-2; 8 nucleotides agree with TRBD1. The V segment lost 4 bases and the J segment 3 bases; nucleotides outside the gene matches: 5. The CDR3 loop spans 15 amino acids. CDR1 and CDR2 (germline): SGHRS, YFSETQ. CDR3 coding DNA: TGCGCCAGCAGCACATCGGGACAGGACACCGGGGAGCTGTTTTTT. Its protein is CASSTSGQDTGELFF.

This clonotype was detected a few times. CDR3 DNA sequence: TGTGCCACCGGACTAGCGGGAGGTTACGAGCAGTACTTC. Its protein product is CATGLAGGYEQYF. This rearrangement joins TRBV6-2 or TRBV6-3 to TRBJ2-7; 14 bases line up with TRBD2. After removal of 10 bases from V and 4 bases from J, the junction contained 3 bases not matched to a gene. Germline V gene lookup returns CDR1 MNHEY and CDR2 SVGEGT. The CDR3 has 13 amino acids.

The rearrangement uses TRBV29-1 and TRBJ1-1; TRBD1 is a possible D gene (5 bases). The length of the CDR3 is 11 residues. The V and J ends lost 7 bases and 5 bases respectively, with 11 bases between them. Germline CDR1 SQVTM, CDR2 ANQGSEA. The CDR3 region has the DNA TGCAGCGCTACAGGAGTTACTGAAGCTTTCTTT. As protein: CSATGVTEAFF.

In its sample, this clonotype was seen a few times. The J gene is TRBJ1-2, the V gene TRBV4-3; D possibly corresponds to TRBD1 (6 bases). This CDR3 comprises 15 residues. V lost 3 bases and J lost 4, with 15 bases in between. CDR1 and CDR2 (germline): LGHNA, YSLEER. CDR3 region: CASSQGTYDGYGYTF. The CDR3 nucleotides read TGCGCCAGCAGCCAGGGGACATATGATGGCTATGGCTACACCTTC.

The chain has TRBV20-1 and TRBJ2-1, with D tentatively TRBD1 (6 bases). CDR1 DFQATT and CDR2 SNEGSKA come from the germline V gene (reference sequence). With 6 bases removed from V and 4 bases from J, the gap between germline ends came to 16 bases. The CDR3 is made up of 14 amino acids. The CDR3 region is CSAQDSSLYNEQFF. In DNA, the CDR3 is TGCAGTGCCCAGGACAGCAGTCTATACAATGAGCAGTTCTTC.

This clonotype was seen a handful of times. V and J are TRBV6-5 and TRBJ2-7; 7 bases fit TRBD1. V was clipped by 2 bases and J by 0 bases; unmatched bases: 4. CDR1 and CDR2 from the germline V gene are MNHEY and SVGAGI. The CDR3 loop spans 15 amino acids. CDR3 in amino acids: CASSYVQGSSYEQYF. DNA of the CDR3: TGTGCCAGCAGTTACGTACAGGGGTCCTCCTACGAGCAGTACTTC.

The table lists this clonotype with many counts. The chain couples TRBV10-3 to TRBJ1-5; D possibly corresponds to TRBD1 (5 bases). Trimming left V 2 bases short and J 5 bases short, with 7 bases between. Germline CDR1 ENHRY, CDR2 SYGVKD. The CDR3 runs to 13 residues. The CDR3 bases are TGTGCCATCAGTGAGGGGGCTGATCAGCCCCAGCATTTT. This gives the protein CAISEGADQPQHF.

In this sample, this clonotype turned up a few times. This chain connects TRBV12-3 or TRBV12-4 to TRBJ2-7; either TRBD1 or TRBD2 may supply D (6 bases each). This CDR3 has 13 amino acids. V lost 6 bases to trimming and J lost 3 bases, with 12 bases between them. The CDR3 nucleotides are TGTGCCAGCAGGAATAGGGGGGACTACGAGCAGTACTTC. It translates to CASRNRGDYEQYF.

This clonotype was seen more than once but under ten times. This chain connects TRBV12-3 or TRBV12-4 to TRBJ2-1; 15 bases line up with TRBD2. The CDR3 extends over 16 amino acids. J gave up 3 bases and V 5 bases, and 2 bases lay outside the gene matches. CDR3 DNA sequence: TGTGCCAGCAGTGCGGGACTAGCGGGGGGCTACAATGAGCAGTTCTTC. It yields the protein CASSAGLAGGYNEQFF.

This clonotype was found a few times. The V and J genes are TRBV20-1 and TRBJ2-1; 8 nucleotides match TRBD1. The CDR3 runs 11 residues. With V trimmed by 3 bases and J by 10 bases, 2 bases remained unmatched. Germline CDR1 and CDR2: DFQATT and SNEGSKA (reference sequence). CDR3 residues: CSASQGAEQFF. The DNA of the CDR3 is TGCAGTGCTAGTCAGGGGGCCGAGCAGTTCTTC.

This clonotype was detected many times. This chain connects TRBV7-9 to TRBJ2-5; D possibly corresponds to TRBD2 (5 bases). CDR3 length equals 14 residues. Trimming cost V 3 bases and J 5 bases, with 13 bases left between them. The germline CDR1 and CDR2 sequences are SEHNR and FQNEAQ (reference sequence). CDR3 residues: CASSLDGERETQYF. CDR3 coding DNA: TGTGCCAGCAGCTTGGACGGGGAGAGGGAGACCCAGTACTTC.

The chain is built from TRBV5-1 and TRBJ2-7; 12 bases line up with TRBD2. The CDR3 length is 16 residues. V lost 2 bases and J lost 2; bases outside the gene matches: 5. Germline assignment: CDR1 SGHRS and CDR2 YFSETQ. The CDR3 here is CASSFSSGRGAYEQYF. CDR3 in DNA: TGCGCCAGCAGCTTCTCTAGCGGGAGGGGGGCCTACGAGCAGTACTTC.

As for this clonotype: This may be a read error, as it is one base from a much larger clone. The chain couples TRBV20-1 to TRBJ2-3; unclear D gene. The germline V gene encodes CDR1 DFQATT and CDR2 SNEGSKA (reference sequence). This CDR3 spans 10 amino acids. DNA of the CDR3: TGCAGTGATAGAGGAGATACGCAGTATTTT. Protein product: CSDRGDTQYF.